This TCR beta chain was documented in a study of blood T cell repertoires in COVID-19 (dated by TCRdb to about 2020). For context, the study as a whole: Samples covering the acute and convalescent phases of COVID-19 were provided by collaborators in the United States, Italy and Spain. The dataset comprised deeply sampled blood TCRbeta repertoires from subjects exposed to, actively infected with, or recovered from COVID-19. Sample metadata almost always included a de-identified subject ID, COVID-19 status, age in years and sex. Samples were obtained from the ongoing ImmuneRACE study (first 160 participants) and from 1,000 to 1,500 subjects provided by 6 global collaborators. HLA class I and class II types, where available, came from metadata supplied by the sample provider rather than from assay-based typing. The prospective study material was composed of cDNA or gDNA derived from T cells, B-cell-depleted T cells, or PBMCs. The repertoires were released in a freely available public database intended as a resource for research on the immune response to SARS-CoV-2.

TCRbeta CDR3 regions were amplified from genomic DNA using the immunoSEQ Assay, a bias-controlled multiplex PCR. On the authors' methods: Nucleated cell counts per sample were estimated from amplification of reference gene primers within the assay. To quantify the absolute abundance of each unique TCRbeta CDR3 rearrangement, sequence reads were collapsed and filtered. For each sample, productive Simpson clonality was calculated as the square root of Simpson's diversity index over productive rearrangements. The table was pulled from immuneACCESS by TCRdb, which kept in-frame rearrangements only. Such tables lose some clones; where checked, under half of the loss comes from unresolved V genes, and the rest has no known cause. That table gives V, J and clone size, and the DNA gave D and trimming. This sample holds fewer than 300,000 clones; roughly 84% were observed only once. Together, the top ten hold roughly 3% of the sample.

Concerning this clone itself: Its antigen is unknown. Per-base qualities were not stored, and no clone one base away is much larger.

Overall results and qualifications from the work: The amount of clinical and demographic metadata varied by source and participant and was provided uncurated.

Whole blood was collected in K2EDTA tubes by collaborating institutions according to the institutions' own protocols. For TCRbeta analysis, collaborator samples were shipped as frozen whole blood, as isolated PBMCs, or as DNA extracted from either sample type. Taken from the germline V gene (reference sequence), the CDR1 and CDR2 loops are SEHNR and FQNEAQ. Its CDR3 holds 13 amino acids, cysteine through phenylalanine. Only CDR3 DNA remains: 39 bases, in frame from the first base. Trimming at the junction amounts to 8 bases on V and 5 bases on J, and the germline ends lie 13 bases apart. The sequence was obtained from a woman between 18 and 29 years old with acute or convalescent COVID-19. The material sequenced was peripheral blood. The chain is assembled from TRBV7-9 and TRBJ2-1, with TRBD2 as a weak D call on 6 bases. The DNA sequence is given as TGTGCCAGCCTCCGGGGAGGAAACAATGAGCAGTTCTTC. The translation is CASLRGGNNEQFF.